Sequencing of this T cell receptor (beta chain) was carried out in a study of beta chain features in type 1 diabetes. V was clipped by 7 bases and J by 9 bases; unmatched bases: 7. This CDR3 spans 12 amino acids. Looked up from germline, CDR1 is GTSNPN and CDR2 is SVGIG (reference sequence). Expressed TCRB transcripts were sequenced, since all the RNA that had been isolated was reverse transcribed. Clones were read by immunoSEQ multiplex PCR, and TCRdb kept only the in-frame ones, dropping some. This table holds under 300,000 clones, about 30% found once. The material sequenced was central memory CD4+ T cells from blood. The chain is built from TRBV30 and TRBJ2-1, with 9 bases that match TRBD1. This receptor was identified in a man aged 30-40 years in good health. CDR3 sequence reads: CAYNRGHSEQFF. CDR3 nucleotides: TGTGCCTACAACAGGGGGCACTCTGAGCAGTTCTTC.